The clone carrying this T cell receptor beta chain was counted only a few times. Original processing methods: The assay estimated nucleated cells by amplifying reference gene primers. TCRdb's table, derived via immunoSEQ multiplex PCR, lists solely in-frame clones and lacks some. V, J and clone size are those of that table, while D and trimming were read from the DNA. The sample yields just over 250,000 clones, 91% seen once. This entry is derived from a study of blood T cell repertoires in COVID-19. Turning to the study itself: The United States, Italy and Spain provided the acute and convalescent COVID-19 samples. PBMCs, B-cell-depleted T cells, or T cells were the source of the cDNA or gDNA that made up the material.

The CDR3 contains 16 residues. Per germline, CDR1 LNHNV and CDR2 YYDKDF (reference sequence). The V and J ends lost 5 bases and 3 bases, in that order; junction bases with no gene match: 7. Seattle participants joined during active infection and were tracked over time. Sequencing input: peripheral blood. This rearrangement joins TRBV15 to TRBJ1-5; 10 bases are shared with TRBD1. The sequence was collected from a person aged 18 to 35 with COVID-19, enrolled during active disease. The CDR3 nucleotides read TGTGCCACCAGCCGGGACAGGGGTTGGGTCAATCAGCCCCAGCATTTT. Protein sequence: CATSRDRGWVNQPQHF.